Listed below are T cell receptor beta chains from one sample, sequenced in a study of T cell responses to AZD1222 COVID-19 vaccine. Clones were sequenced by immunoSEQ multiplex PCR, and TCRdb holds only the in-frame ones, with some missing. The sample has around 97,000 clones; 75% to 90% are singletons. Sequences were derived from peripheral blood, sampled on day 0 of AZD1222 vaccination. All receptors derive from an adult in good health. CDR3s include the opening cysteine and the closing phenylalanine or tryptophan. D genes are given only for firm matches. Where a row states a size, it is once, few, many or the class of an expanded clone; other rows omit it.

d_gene	v_gene	abundance	j_gene	CDR3nt	CDR3aa
-	TRBV23-1	-	TRBJ2-7	TGCGCCAGCAGTACCCTAGGTGGGCGCGCGAAGGGGGAGCAGTACTTC	CASSTLGGRAKGEQYF
TRBD1	TRBV6-5	-	TRBJ1-5	TGTGCCAGCAGTTACACAGGGGACGGCAATCAGCCCCAGCATTTT	CASSYTGDGNQPQHF
-	TRBV5-1	-	TRBJ2-7	TGCGCCAGCAGCCGTCGGGAGTTCGGCTACGAGCAGTACTTC	CASSRREFGYEQYF
-	TRBV5-1	-	TRBJ1-2	TGCGCCAGCAGCTTGGATCCAAGGCAGATGAGCTACACCTTC	CASSLDPRQMSYTF
TRBD1	TRBV27	few	TRBJ1-6	TGTGCCAGCAGTTTATCCAGGGGGTATTTTTCACCCCTCCACTTT	CASSLSRGYFSPLHF
TRBD1	TRBV12-5	-	TRBJ1-5	TGTGCTAGTGGTGTCGACAGGGTCGTGCAGCCCCAGCATTTT	CASGVDRVVQPQHF
-	TRBV6-5	-	TRBJ1-5	TGTGCCAGCAGTAGCGCCGGGACTCGGCAGCCCCAGCATTTT	CASSSAGTRQPQHF
TRBD1	TRBV29-1	-	TRBJ1-5	TGCAGCGTTATCCCCGGGACAGGGCTCTTTAGCAATCAGCCCCAGCATTTT	CSVIPGTGLFSNQPQHF
-	TRBV10-3	-	TRBJ1-5	TGTGCCATCAGTGAGTCTGGGTATAGCAATCAGCCCCAGCATTTT	CAISESGYSNQPQHF
TRBD1	TRBV27	-	TRBJ2-1	TGTGCCAGCAGTTCATCGGGGACAGGGGCCTACAATGAGCAGTTCTTC	CASSSSGTGAYNEQFF
-	TRBV6-1	-	TRBJ1-4	TGTGCCAGCAGTCCCTCTACAACTAATGAAAAACTGTTTTTT	CASSPSTTNEKLFF
-	TRBV9	-	TRBJ1-6	TGTGCCAGCAGCGTAGCCCCTTCGGATTCACCCCTCCACTTT	CASSVAPSDSPLHF
TRBD2	TRBV2	-	TRBJ2-1	TGTGCCAGCAGTGAATCGAGCGGGGTTTCGGGCAATGAGCAGTTCTTC	CASSESSGVSGNEQFF
-	TRBV27	-	TRBJ1-2	TGTGCCAGCAGTCCAAGCCCTTCCTATGGCTACACCTTC	CASSPSPSYGYTF
-	TRBV7-2	once	TRBJ1-3	TGTGCCAGCAGCTTAGCAATGGCCTTCATTGGAAACACCATATATTTT	CASSLAMAFIGNTIYF
-	TRBV5-4	-	TRBJ2-3	TGTGCCAGCAGCTCGTACACAGATACGCAGTATTTT	CASSSYTDTQYF
TRBD2	TRBV3-1/TRBV3-2	-	TRBJ2-1	TGTGCCAGCAGCCCACGCCCCGGGACTAGCGGGAGGACCTCCTACAATGAGCAGTTCTTC	CASSPRPGTSGRTSYNEQFF
TRBD2	TRBV6-5	-	TRBJ2-5	TGTGCCAGCAGTATTAGCGGGGGCGGAGAGACCCAGTACTTC	CASSISGGGETQYF
TRBD2	TRBV19	-	TRBJ2-7	TGTGCCAGTAGTATAGCCGGGGGGTTTGACAGCTACGAGCAGTACTTC	CASSIAGGFDSYEQYF
-	TRBV9	few	TRBJ1-1	TGTGCCAGCAGCGCTACACCGAACACTGAAGCTTTCTTT	CASSATPNTEAFF
-	TRBV5-1	-	TRBJ2-3	TGCGCCAGCAGCTCAGCAGACACAGATACGCAGTATTTT	CASSSADTDTQYF
-	TRBV11-2	few	TRBJ2-1	TGTGCCAGCAGCCCCCGGCCCCTAGACAATGAGCAGTTCTTC	CASSPRPLDNEQFF
-	TRBV7-9	medium-sized	TRBJ2-3	TGTGCCAGTTACACAGATACGCAGTATTTT	CASYTDTQYF
TRBD2	TRBV5-1	-	TRBJ2-5	TGCGCCAGCAGCGAGGGGACACTAGCGGGGGTTGGGGAGACCCAGTACTTC	CASSEGTLAGVGETQYF
TRBD2	TRBV7-8	-	TRBJ2-3	TGTGCCAGCAGCTTTGCGGGGGGGCAGGCTACGCAGTATTTT	CASSFAGGQATQYF
TRBD1	TRBV9	-	TRBJ2-1	TGTGCCAGCAGCCCGGGACAGGGGACCAGGGAGCAGTTCTTC	CASSPGQGTREQFF
TRBD2	TRBV7-9	-	TRBJ2-2	TGTGCCAGCAGCCTTGGACTAGCGGGAGTCACCGGGGAGCTGTTTTTT	CASSLGLAGVTGELFF
-	TRBV24-1	-	TRBJ2-7	TGTGCCACCAGTGATTCTGCCAGCCCCTACGAGCAGTACTTC	CATSDSASPYEQYF
-	TRBV7-9	-	TRBJ1-2	TGTGCCAGCAGCCCTCGACTTGGCTACACCTTC	CASSPRLGYTF
-	TRBV18	-	TRBJ2-2	TGTGCCAGCTCAGGCACCGGGGAGCTGTTTTTT	CASSGTGELFF
-	TRBV18	-	TRBJ1-1	TGTGCCAGCTCACCATTCGGTGACGGGAACACTGAAGCTTTCTTT	CASSPFGDGNTEAFF
-	TRBV28	-	TRBJ1-4	TGTGCCAGTAAAAGGGGGGGTAATGAAAAACTGTTTTTT	CASKRGGNEKLFF
TRBD2	TRBV5-1	-	TRBJ2-5	TGCGCCAGCAGCTTGGAGGGCGCTAGCGGGGGGGTCCGGAAGACCCAGTACTTC	CASSLEGASGGVRKTQYF
-	TRBV3-1/TRBV3-2	-	TRBJ1-1	TGTGCCAGCAGCCAAGTGGCGATAAACACTGAAGCTTTCTTT	CASSQVAINTEAFF
TRBD2	TRBV5-5	-	TRBJ2-3	TGTGCCAGCAGCTTGAGCGGGGGGGCCGTAGATACGCAGTATTTT	CASSLSGGAVDTQYF
-	TRBV24-1	-	TRBJ1-5	TGTGCCACCAGTGATGGACGGAGGAATCAGCCCCAGCATTTT	CATSDGRRNQPQHF
-	TRBV19	-	TRBJ1-2	TGTGCCAGTAGTAGGGCCAGGGAAGACTATGGCTACACCTTC	CASSRAREDYGYTF
-	TRBV3-1/TRBV3-2	-	TRBJ2-1	TGTGCCAGCAGCCCCTCGGGGAGCGGTTACAATGAGCAGTTCTTC	CASSPSGSGYNEQFF
TRBD2	TRBV7-9	-	TRBJ2-2	TGTGCCAGCAGCTTAGGTCTAGCGGGTTCCGGGGAGCTGTTTTTT	CASSLGLAGSGELFF
TRBD1	TRBV7-3	-	TRBJ1-2	TGTGCCAGCAGCTTAGTCGGGACAGGGAGTCTCTATGGCTACACCTTC	CASSLVGTGSLYGYTF
TRBD2	TRBV19	-	TRBJ2-7	TGTGCCAGTAGTCCTGGACTAGCGGGGAGAGAGCAGTACTTC	CASSPGLAGREQYF
TRBD1	TRBV9	-	TRBJ1-1	TGTGCCAGCAGCGTAGATCCACAGGGGGACACTGAAGCTTTCTTT	CASSVDPQGDTEAFF
-	TRBV6-2/TRBV6-3	-	TRBJ2-2	TGTGCCAGCAGCCTCCGAACCGGGGAGCTGTTTTTT	CASSLRTGELFF
TRBD2	TRBV6-2/TRBV6-3	-	TRBJ2-3	TGTGCCAGCAGTTTCCCCCTAGCGGCCATCACAGATACGCAGTATTTT	CASSFPLAAITDTQYF
TRBD2	TRBV19	-	TRBJ2-2	TGTGCCACTGGGACTAGCATGACGAACACCGGGGAGCTGTTTTTT	CATGTSMTNTGELFF
-	TRBV10-3	once	TRBJ2-7	TGTGCCATCAGTGATTCGACGGTGGGGTCCTACGAGCAGTACTTC	CAISDSTVGSYEQYF
TRBD1	TRBV10-3	once	TRBJ1-2	TGTGCCATCAGCGAGGGGACAGGGGGTGCCTATGGCTACACCTTC	CAISEGTGGAYGYTF
-	TRBV7-2	-	TRBJ1-5	TGTGCCAGCAGCCCGACATATGATCAGCCCCAGCATTTT	CASSPTYDQPQHF
TRBD1	TRBV5-1	-	TRBJ1-2	TGCGCCAGCAGCTTCGGGGGACAGGGGCAGTATGGCTACACCTTC	CASSFGGQGQYGYTF
-	TRBV5-1	few	TRBJ1-1	TGCGCCAGCAGCTTGGGGGCAGTGAACACTGAAGCTTTCTTT	CASSLGAVNTEAFF
-	TRBV7-3	-	TRBJ2-6	TGTGCCAGCAGCGTACAGGGAGCTGGGGCCAACGTCCTGACTTTC	CASSVQGAGANVLTF
-	TRBV28	-	TRBJ1-1	TGTGCCAGCAGCCTGACCGCAGTAGACACTGAAGCTTTCTTT	CASSLTAVDTEAFF
-	TRBV18	once	TRBJ1-5	TGTGCCAGCTCACCAACTTCAGGGCGAAATCAGCCCCAGCATTTT	CASSPTSGRNQPQHF
TRBD2	TRBV27	-	TRBJ2-3	TGTGCCAGCAGTTTACGGCGGGGGGCCCTAGATACGCAGTATTTT	CASSLRRGALDTQYF